The T cell receptor beta chain described here comes from a study of response to subunit inactivated influenza vaccine. The germline V gene has CDR1 SGHNT and CDR2 YYREEE (reference sequence). V was shortened by 5 bases and J by 10 bases, with 12 bases between the two germline ends. The CDR3 runs 11 residues. About this clonotype: Its antigen is as yet unknown.

Study-level points and caveats: After each seasonal influenza vaccination, few new T cells are recruited, the authors suggested.

From the RT-PCR reads, TCRdb called clonotypes with MiXCR, one entry per CDR3 protein. Of 290,000 or so distinct CDR3 sequences listed, 20% to 25% are singletons. The sequences come from PBMCs from blood, collected approximately 20 months after vaccination. The chain combines TRBV5-4 with TRBJ1-1; D remains unclear. This clonotype was sampled from a man aged 45-69 years who received an inactivated influenza vaccine. The CDR3 coding sequence is TGTGCCAGCAGGGGCCCGGCAGGAGCTTTCTTT. This codes for CASRGPAGAFF.